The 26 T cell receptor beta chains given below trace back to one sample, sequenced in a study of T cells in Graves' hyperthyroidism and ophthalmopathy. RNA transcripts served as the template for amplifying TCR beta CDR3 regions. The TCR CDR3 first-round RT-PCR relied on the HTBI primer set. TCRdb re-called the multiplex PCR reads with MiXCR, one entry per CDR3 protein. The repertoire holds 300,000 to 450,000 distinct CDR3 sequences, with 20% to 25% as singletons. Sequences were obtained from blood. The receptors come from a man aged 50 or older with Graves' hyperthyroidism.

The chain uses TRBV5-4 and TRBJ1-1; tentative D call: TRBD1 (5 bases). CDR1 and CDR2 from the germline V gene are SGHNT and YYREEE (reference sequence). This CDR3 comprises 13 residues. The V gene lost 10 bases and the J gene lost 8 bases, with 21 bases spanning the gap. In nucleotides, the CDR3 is TGTGCCGGTCGGGCGGGACCGACGCGCGAAGCTTTCTTT. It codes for CAGRAGPTREAFF.

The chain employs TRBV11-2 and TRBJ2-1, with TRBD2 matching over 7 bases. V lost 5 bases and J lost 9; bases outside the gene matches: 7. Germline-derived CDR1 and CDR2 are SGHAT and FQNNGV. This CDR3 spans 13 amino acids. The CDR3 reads CASSPRESVEQFF. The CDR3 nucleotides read TGTGCCAGCAGCCCGCGGGAGTCGGTTGAGCAGTTCTTC.

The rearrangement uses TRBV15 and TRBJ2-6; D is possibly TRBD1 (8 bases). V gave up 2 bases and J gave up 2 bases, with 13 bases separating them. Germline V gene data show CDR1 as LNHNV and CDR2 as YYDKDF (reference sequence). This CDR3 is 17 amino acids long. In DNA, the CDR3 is TGTGCCACCAGCAGAAGACAGGGGAGGGCTGGGGCCAACGTCCTGACTTTC. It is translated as CATSRRQGRAGANVLTF.

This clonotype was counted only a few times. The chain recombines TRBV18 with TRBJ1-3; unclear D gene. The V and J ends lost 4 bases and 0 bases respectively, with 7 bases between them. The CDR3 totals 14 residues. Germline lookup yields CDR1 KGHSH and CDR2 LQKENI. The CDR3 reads CASSQGNSGNTIYF. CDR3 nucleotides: TGTGCCAGCTCACAGGGTAACTCTGGAAACACCATATATTTT.

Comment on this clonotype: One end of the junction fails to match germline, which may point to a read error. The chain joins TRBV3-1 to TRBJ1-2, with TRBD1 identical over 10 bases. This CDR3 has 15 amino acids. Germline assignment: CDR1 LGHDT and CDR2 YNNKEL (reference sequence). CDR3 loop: CASSQGPGQGFGHTF. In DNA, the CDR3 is TGTGCCAGCAGCCAAGGACCGGGACAGGGGTTTGGCCACACCTTC.

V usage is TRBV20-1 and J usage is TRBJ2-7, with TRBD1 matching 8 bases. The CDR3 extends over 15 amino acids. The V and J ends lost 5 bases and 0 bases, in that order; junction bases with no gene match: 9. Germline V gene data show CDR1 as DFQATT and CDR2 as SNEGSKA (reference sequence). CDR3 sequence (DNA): TGCAGTGCTCATGACAGGGGCCAGAGCTCCTACGAGCAGTACTTC. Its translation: CSAHDRGQSSYEQYF.

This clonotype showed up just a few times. CDR3 sequence (DNA): TGCAGCGTTGAAGATCAGACGGGGTGGGGTCCTGAAGCTTTCTTT. Its translation: CSVEDQTGWGPEAFF. The chain employs TRBV29-1 and TRBJ1-1; D unclear. The CDR3 sequence is 15 residues long. Germline loops: CDR1 SQVTM, CDR2 ANQGSEA. The V end lost 0 bases, the J end lost 6 bases, and 17 bases lay between the germline ends.

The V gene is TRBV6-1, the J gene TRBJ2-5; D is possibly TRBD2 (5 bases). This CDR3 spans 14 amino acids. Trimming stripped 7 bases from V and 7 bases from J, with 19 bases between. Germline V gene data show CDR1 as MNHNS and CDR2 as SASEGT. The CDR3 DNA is TGTGCCAGCATCGAGGGCCTGCATTCTAGGACCCAGTACTTC. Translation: CASIEGLHSRTQYF.

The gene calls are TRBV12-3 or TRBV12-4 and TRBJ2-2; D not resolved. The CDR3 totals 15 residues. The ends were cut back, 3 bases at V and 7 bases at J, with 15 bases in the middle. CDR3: CASSFNRAKVGELFF. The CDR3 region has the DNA TGTGCCAGCAGTTTTAACCGGGCGAAGGTCGGGGAGCTGTTTTTT.

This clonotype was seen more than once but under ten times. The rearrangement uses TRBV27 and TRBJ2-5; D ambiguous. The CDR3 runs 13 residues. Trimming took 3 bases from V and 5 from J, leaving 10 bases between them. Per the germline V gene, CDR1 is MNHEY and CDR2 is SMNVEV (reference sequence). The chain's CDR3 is CASSFVSGETQYF. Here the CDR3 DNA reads TGTGCCAGCAGTTTTGTATCTGGGGAGACCCAGTACTTC.

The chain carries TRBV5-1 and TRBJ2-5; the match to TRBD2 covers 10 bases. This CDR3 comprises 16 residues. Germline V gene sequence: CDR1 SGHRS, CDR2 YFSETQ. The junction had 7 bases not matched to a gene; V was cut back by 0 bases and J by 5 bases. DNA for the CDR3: TGCGCCAGCAGCTTGGGGGCTAGCGGGAGTACGGAGACCCAGTACTTC. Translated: CASSLGASGSTETQYF.

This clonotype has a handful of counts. The CDR3 DNA follows: TGCGCCAGCAGCCAAGACGGGCATTCTGCAACTAATGAAAAACTGTTTTTT. Protein: CASSQDGHSATNEKLFF. This chain connects TRBV4-1 to TRBJ1-4; no firm D call. The CDR3 is made up of 17 amino acids. The V gene's germline CDR1 is MGHRA and CDR2 YSYEKL. V was shortened by 0 bases and J by 0 bases, with 11 bases between the two germline ends.

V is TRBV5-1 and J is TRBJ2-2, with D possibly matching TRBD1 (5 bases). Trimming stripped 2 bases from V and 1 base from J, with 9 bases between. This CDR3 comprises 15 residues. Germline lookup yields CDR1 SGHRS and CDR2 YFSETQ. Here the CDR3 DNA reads TGCGCCAGCAGCTTTAACAGGAAGAACACCGGGGAGCTGTTTTTT. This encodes CASSFNRKNTGELFF. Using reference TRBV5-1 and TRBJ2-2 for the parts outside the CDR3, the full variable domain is KAGVTQTPRYLIKTRGQQVTLSCSPISGHRSVSWYQQTPGQGLQFLFEYFSETQRNKGNFPGRFSGRQFSNSRSEMNVSTLELGDSALYLCASSFNRKNTGELFFGEGSRLTVL.

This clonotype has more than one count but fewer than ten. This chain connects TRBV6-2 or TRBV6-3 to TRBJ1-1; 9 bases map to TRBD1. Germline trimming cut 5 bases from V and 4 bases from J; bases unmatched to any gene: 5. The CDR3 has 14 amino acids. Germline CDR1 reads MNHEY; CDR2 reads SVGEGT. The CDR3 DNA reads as TGTGCCAGCAGTCGGATACAGGGGGCCACTGAAGCTTTCTTT. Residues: CASSRIQGATEAFF.

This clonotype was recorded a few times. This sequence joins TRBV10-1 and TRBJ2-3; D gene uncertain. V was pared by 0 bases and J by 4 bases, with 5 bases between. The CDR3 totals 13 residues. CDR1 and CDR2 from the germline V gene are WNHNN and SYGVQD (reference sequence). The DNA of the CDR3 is TGCGCCAGCAGTGAGTCCCCGGCAGATACGCAGTATTTT. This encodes CASSESPADTQYF.

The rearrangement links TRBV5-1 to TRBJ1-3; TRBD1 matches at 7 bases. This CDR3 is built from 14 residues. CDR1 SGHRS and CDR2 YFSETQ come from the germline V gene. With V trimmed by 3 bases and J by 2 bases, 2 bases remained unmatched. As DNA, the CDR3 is TGCGCCAGCAGCTGGGACAGTGCTGGAAACACCATATATTTT. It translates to CASSWDSAGNTIYF.

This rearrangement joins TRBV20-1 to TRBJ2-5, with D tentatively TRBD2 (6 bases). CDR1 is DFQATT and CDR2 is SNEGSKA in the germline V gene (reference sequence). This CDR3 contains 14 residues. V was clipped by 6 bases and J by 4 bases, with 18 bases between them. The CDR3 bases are TGCAGTGCCCCAAATCAGGAGGGTGCAGAGACCCAGTACTTC. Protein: CSAPNQEGAETQYF.

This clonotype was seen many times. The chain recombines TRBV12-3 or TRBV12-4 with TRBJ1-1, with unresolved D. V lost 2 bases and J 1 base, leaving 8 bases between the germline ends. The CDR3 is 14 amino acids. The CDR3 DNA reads TGTGCCAGCAGTTTACAGGCAGGGAACACTGAAGCTTTCTTT. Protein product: CASSLQAGNTEAFF.

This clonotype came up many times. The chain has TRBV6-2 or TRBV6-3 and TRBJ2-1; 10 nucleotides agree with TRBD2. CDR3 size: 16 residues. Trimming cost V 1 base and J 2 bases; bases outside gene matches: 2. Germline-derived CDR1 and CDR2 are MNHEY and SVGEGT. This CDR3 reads CASSYYGTSAYNEQFF. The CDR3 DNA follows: TGTGCCAGCAGTTACTATGGGACTAGCGCCTACAATGAGCAGTTCTTC.

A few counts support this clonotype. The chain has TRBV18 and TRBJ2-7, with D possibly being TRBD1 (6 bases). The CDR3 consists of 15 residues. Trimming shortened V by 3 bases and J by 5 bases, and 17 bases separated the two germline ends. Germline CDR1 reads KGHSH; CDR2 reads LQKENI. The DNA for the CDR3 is TGTGCCAGCTCACCGTCAACAGGGATGTCGAACGAGCAGTACTTC. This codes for CASSPSTGMSNEQYF.

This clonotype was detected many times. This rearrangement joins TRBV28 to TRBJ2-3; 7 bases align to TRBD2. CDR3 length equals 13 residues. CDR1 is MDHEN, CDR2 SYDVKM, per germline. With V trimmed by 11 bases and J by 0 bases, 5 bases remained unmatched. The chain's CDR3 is CAGGGSSTDTQYF. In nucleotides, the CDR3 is TGTGCCGGGGGGGGTTCTAGCACAGATACGCAGTATTTT.

The CDR3 is CASSQRGRLHQPQHF. The CDR3 region has the DNA TGTGCCAGCAGCCAGAGGGGACGGCTTCATCAGCCCCAGCATTTT. The V call is TRBV7-3, the J call TRBJ1-5, with D possibly TRBD1 on 5 matching bases. The CDR3 runs 15 residues. Germline V gene sequence: CDR1 SGHTA, CDR2 FQGTGA. Trimming took 5 bases from V and 5 from J, leaving 16 bases between them.

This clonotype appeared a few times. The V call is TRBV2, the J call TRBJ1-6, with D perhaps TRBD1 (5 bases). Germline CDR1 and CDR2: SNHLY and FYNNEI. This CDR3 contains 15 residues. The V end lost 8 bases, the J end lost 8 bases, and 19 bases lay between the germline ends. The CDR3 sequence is CASSPPGPWDSPLHF. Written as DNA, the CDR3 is TGTGCCAGCTCTCCCCCGGGACCGTGGGATTCACCCCTCCACTTT.

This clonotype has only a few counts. The CDR3 loop reads CASSLDQTNYGYTF. The CDR3 region has the DNA TGCGCCAGCAGCTTGGACCAGACCAACTATGGCTACACCTTC. V gene TRBV5-1 combines with J gene TRBJ1-2; D ambiguous. CDR3 length: 14 residues. The germline V gene encodes CDR1 SGHRS and CDR2 YFSETQ. Trimming stripped 0 bases from V and 2 bases from J, with 8 bases between.

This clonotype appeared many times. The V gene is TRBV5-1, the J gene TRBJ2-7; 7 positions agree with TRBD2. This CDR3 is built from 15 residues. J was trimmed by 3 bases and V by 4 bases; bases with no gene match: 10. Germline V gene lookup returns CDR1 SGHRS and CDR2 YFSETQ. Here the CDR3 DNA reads TGCGCCAGCAGCCCCATTACCAGCGGGGACTACGAGCAGTACTTC. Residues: CASSPITSGDYEQYF.

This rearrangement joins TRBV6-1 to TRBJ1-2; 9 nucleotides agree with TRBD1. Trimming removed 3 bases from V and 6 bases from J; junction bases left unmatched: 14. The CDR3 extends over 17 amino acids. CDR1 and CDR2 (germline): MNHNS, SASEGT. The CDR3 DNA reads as TGTGCCAGCAGTGACCCCAACTGGACAGGGGACTTCCATGGCTACACCTTC. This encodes CASSDPNWTGDFHGYTF.